This T cell receptor beta chain was observed in a study of T cells in Graves' hyperthyroidism and ophthalmopathy. Researchers amplified the TCR beta CDR3 regions from RNA transcripts. The primer set for the first-round RT-PCR of the TCR CDR3 was HTBI. TCRdb reprocessed the multiplex PCR reads via MiXCR and lists one record per CDR3 protein. The sample yields around 190,000 distinct CDR3 sequences, around a sixth seen once. Unmatched junction bases numbered 7, after V lost 6 bases and J lost 7 bases. The CDR3 has 14 amino acids. Germline V gene data show CDR1 as MNHNS and CDR2 as SASEGT. This clonotype was seen at least ten times.

The source of this sequence is a woman between 45 and 60 years old with Graves' hyperthyroidism. Sequenced: blood. The rearrangement uses TRBV6-1 and TRBJ2-1, with 9 bases that match TRBD1. The CDR3 sequence is CASRPGQGRNEQFF. In DNA form, the CDR3 reads TGTGCCAGCAGACCGGGACAGGGTAGGAATGAGCAGTTCTTC.